In its sample, the clone carrying this TCR beta chain was seen a few times. The sample is drawn from a study of memory CD4+ T cells and cytomegalovirus serostatus. CDR3 length: 13 residues. V lost 1 base to trimming and J lost 6 bases, with 10 bases between them. Per germline, CDR1 GTSNPN and CDR2 SVGIG (reference sequence). Single viable CD3+CD4+CD8-CD45RO+ cells were sorted as the memory CD4+ T cells. TCRdb's table, derived via immunoSEQ multiplex PCR, lists solely in-frame clones and lacks some. Here the sample spans 40,000 to 55,000 clones, 78% being singletons. Sequenced material: memory CD4+ T cells from blood. The sequence was collected from an adult in good health and CMV-seronegative. The gene calls are TRBV30 and TRBJ1-5; D may be TRBD1 (6 bases). The CDR3 reads CAWSEQGRQPQHF. The CDR3 region has the DNA TGTGCCTGGAGTGAACAGGGCCGTCAGCCCCAGCATTTT.